This TCR beta chain was observed in a study of blood T cell repertoires in COVID-19. As for the study in general: The United States, Italy and Spain were the sources of the acute and convalescent COVID-19 samples. PBMCs, B-cell-depleted T cells, or T cells provided the cDNA or gDNA that made up the material.

As originally analysed: Amplification of reference gene primers provided the estimated nucleated cell counts. Profiled with immunoSEQ multiplex PCR; TCRdb holds only in-frame clones, not every one. V and J calls and clone size are given by that table; D and trimming were obtained from the DNA. Altogether some 70,000 clones are present, over 75% being singletons, with the ten largest covering 2.5% to 3%. The sample was peripheral blood. This clonotype was sampled from a man aged 45 to 65 with acute or convalescent COVID-19.

DNA for the CDR3: TGTGCCAGCAGCTCTGTTCCGGGACTAGCGGGAGCCTCCTACGAGCAGTACTTC. Translation: CASSSVPGLAGASYEQYF. The rearrangement links TRBV6-2 or TRBV6-3 to TRBJ2-7; 14 bases line up with TRBD2. This CDR3 spans 18 amino acids. Trimming removed 6 bases from V and 0 bases from J; junction bases left unmatched: 10. Germline V gene data show CDR1 as MNHEY and CDR2 as SVGEGT.